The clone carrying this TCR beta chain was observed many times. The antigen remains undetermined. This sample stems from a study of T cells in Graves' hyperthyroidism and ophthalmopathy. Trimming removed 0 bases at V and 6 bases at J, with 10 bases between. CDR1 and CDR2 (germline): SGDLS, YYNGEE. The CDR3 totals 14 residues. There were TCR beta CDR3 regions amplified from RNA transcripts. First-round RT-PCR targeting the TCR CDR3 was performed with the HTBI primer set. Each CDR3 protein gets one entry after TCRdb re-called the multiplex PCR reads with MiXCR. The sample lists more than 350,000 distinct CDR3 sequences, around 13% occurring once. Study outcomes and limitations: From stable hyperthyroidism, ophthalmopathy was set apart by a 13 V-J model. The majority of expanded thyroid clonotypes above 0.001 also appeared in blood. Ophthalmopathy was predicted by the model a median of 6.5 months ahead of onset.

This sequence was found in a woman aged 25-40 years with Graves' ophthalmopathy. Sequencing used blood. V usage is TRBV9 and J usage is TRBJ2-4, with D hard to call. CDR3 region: CASSVDSRRNIQYF. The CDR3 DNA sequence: TGTGCCAGCAGCGTAGACAGTCGTCGAAACATTCAGTACTTC.